What follows are 26 T cell receptor beta chains derived from one specimen sequenced in a study of T cell responses to AZD1222 COVID-19 vaccine. Method: immunoSEQ multiplex PCR; TCRdb's copy keeps in-frame clones and lacks some. Of under 60,000 clones detected, about 80% appear once; the ten largest clones hold roughly 10%. This specimen was peripheral blood, taken on day 0 of AZD1222 vaccination. The receptors derive from an adult in good health.

This rearrangement joins TRBV5-1 to TRBJ1-2, with TRBD1 matching over 10 bases. V lost 0 bases, J lost 8 bases, and 7 bases stayed unmatched. This CDR3 is 15 amino acids long. The germline V gene has CDR1 SGHRS and CDR2 YFSETQ. In DNA, the CDR3 is TGCGCCAGCAGCTTGGCCGCAGGACAGGGGGTCGGCTACACCTTC. Encoded protein: CASSLAAGQGVGYTF.

CDR3 nucleotide sequence: TGTGCCAGCAAACGACTAGCGGGACCCGGGGAGCTGTTTTTT. Its protein product is CASKRLAGPGELFF. The chain has TRBV2 and TRBJ2-2; TRBD2 matches 11 bases. The V segment lost 7 bases and the J segment 6 bases; nucleotides outside the gene matches: 4. Germline V gives CDR1 SNHLY, CDR2 FYNNEI. CDR3 length: 14 residues.

On this clone itself: The junction departs from the called germline gene at one end, perhaps through a read error. The chain is built from TRBV7-2 and TRBJ2-7; 9 bases are shared with TRBD1. This CDR3 is built from 14 residues. The V gene's germline CDR1 is SGHTA and CDR2 FQGNSA. DNA for the CDR3: TGCGCCAGCAACCCGGGACAGGGTGGTTACGAGCAGTACTTC. Translating it yields CASNPGQGGYEQYF.

The J gene is TRBJ2-7, the V gene TRBV11-2; D might be TRBD1 or TRBD2, each matching 7 bases. Germline values: CDR1 SGHAT, CDR2 FQNNGV. V lost 1 base, J lost 7 bases, and 14 bases lay in between. The CDR3 has 14 amino acids. The CDR3 is CASSLVGGGREQYF. The CDR3 nucleotides read TGTGCCAGCAGCTTAGTGGGAGGGGGCAGGGAGCAGTACTTC.

The CDR3 loop is CASSPGRSSGNTIYF. The CDR3 DNA is TGCGCCAGCAGCCCCGGACGGAGCTCTGGAAACACCATATATTTT. The V call is TRBV5-1, the J call TRBJ1-3; D not certain. V was trimmed by 4 bases and J by 0 bases, leaving 11 bases between them. Per germline, CDR1 SGHRS and CDR2 YFSETQ. This CDR3 contains 15 residues.

J is TRBJ1-2 and V is TRBV7-3; D unclear. Between the trimmed V and J ends, which lost 6 bases and 4 bases, there was a span of 12 bases. CDR1 and CDR2 (germline): SGHTA, FQGTGA. The CDR3 totals 13 residues. The CDR3 DNA follows: TGTGCCAGCAGTCTCCTCGGCGGCTATGGCTACACCTTC. Translated, it gives CASSLLGGYGYTF.

This clone appeared a few times. The V gene is TRBV12-5, the J gene TRBJ1-1, with D possibly being TRBD1 (6 bases). The germline V gene encodes CDR1 LGHNT and CDR2 FRNRAP. The CDR3 length is 15 residues. Trimming removed 3 bases from V and 1 base from J, with 12 bases in between. DNA for the CDR3: TGTGCTAGTGGTTTAGTTCCGGGGGCGAACACTGAAGCTTTCTTT. Translated: CASGLVPGANTEAFF.

This clone was observed a single time. The rearrangement uses TRBV5-5 and TRBJ2-7; 9 positions agree with TRBD2. After removal of 4 bases from V and 0 bases from J, the junction contained 2 bases not matched to a gene. Germline V CDR1 and CDR2: SGHKS, YYEKEE (reference sequence). The CDR3 sequence is 14 residues long. The CDR3 bases are TGTGCCAGCAGCCCGGGACTAGCCTCCTACGAGCAGTACTTC. Protein product: CASSPGLASYEQYF.

This chain uses TRBV7-9 with TRBJ1-2, with unresolved D. This CDR3 spans 12 amino acids. Germline values: CDR1 SEHNR, CDR2 FQNEAQ (reference sequence). With 1 base removed from V and 4 bases from J, the gap between germline ends came to 4 bases. CDR3 in amino acids: CASSLDSYGYTF. CDR3 nucleotides: TGTGCCAGCAGCTTAGACAGCTATGGCTACACCTTC.

This clone was recorded a few times. This sequence joins TRBV30 and TRBJ2-1; D tentatively reads TRBD1 or TRBD2 (5 bases each). Germline V gene data show CDR1 as GTSNPN and CDR2 as SVGIG (reference sequence). Trimming pared 5 bases from V and 10 bases from J, leaving 21 bases between. The CDR3 runs to 14 residues. CDR3 region: CAWEAVRVGGEQFF. CDR3 in DNA: TGTGCCTGGGAGGCTGTCAGGGTTGGCGGGGAGCAGTTCTTC.

The rearrangement joins TRBV28 to TRBJ2-3; maybe TRBD1 (5 bases). The V end lost 5 bases, the J end lost 6 bases, and 15 bases lay between the germline ends. The CDR3 spans 14 residues. Germline CDR1 and CDR2: MDHEN and SYDVKM. The chain's CDR3 is CASSLPQGGDTQYF. The CDR3 DNA reads as TGTGCCAGCAGTCTACCTCAGGGTGGCGATACGCAGTATTTT.

The rearrangement uses TRBV15 and TRBJ2-1; D uncertain. The CDR3 extends over 13 amino acids. From germline, CDR1 is LNHNV and CDR2 YYDKDF (reference sequence). Deletions cut 4 bases from V and 7 bases from J, with 11 bases between. In nucleotides, the CDR3 is TGTGCCACCAGCACCGGGTTATATAATGAGCAGTTCTTC. Translating gives CATSTGLYNEQFF.

The chain carries TRBV6-5 and TRBJ1-5; TRBD1 agrees at 7 bases. The CDR3 runs to 15 residues. The germline CDR1 and CDR2 sequences are MNHEY and SVGAGI. Trimming at V came to 5 bases and at J to 6 bases, leaving 10 bases not matched to a gene. The CDR3 DNA follows: TGTGCCAGCAGTCCCAGACAGGGAGGGGGTCAGCCCCAGCATTTT. Its protein product is CASSPRQGGGQPQHF.

The chain employs TRBV7-9 and TRBJ1-5; TRBD1 is a possible D gene (6 bases). The CDR3 sequence is 12 residues long. The V gene's germline CDR1 is SEHNR and CDR2 FQNEAQ (reference sequence). V was trimmed by 4 bases and J by 9 bases, leaving 10 bases between them. Here the CDR3 reads CASSSPGAPQHF. CDR3 bases: TGTGCCAGCAGCTCCCCGGGGGCGCCCCAGCATTTT.

This clone was seen more than once but under ten times. The chain couples TRBV5-1 to TRBJ2-1, with TRBD2 matching over 9 bases. This CDR3 is 16 amino acids long. Germline assignment: CDR1 SGHRS and CDR2 YFSETQ. Trimming removed 4 bases from V and 6 bases from J; junction bases left unmatched: 11. CDR3 coding DNA: TGCGCCAGCAGCACGTCGGGACTAGCCTCAACCAATGAGCAGTTCTTC. It specifies CASSTSGLASTNEQFF.

This clone was seen more than once but under ten times. CDR3: CASNSGTGARGSPLHF. The CDR3, as DNA: TGTGCCAGCAATTCCGGGACCGGAGCCCGGGGGTCACCCCTCCACTTT. The chain has TRBV7-2 and TRBJ1-6, with D maybe TRBD1 (5 bases). Germline values: CDR1 SGHTA, CDR2 FQGNSA. This CDR3 region has 16 residues. Trimming removed 7 bases from V and 10 bases from J, with 23 bases in between.

This chain links TRBV3-1 (or the pseudogene TRBV3-2) with TRBJ1-2, with D unclear. This CDR3 spans 15 amino acids. V was shortened by 0 bases and J by 8 bases, with 16 bases between the two germline ends. Germline assignment: CDR1 LGHDT and CDR2 YNNKEL (reference sequence). The CDR3 nucleotides read TGTGCCAGCAGCCAAGATTCGGGCGCCGCTAGGGGCTACACCTTC. The encoded protein is CASSQDSGAARGYTF.

The chain recombines TRBV19 with TRBJ1-4; 7 nucleotides align to TRBD1. This CDR3 has 13 residues. V dropped 7 bases and J dropped 5; count of bases not matched to a gene: 4. CDR1 is LNHDA and CDR2 is SQIVND in the germline V gene (reference sequence). CDR3 region: CASKTGLNEKLFF. CDR3 DNA: TGTGCCAGTAAGACAGGGTTGAATGAAAAACTGTTTTTT.

The gene calls are TRBV7-2 and TRBJ1-2; D is undetermined. Germline CDR1 reads SGHTA; CDR2 reads FQGNSA. The CDR3 has 14 residues. Trimming took off 4 bases at V and 2 bases at J, with 11 bases between the two ends. The chain's CDR3 is CASSWGLPNYGYTF. CDR3 coding DNA: TGTGCCAGCAGCTGGGGTCTTCCCAACTATGGCTACACCTTC.

This chain uses TRBV11-2 with TRBJ2-1; unclear D gene. CDR1 and CDR2 from the germline V gene are SGHAT and FQNNGV. V was clipped by 10 bases and J by 5 bases, with 12 bases between them. This CDR3 region has 12 residues. The CDR3 here is CAISGLDNEQFF. DNA for the CDR3: TGTGCCATTTCGGGTCTCGACAATGAGCAGTTCTTC.

J is TRBJ1-4 and V is TRBV28, with 8 positions matching TRBD1. This CDR3 contains 15 residues. Germline CDR1 reads MDHEN; CDR2 reads SYDVKM. With V trimmed by 6 bases and J by 10 bases, 13 bases remained unmatched. This chain's CDR3 is CASSQARTGYGKLFF. In DNA, the CDR3 is TGTGCCAGCAGCCAGGCCCGGACAGGGTATGGAAAACTGTTTTTT.

The J gene is TRBJ1-5, the V gene TRBV6-1, with D tentatively TRBD1 (6 bases). CDR3 length: 14 amino acids. V gave up 2 bases and J gave up 6 bases, with 11 bases separating them. Germline V lookup: CDR1 MNHNS, CDR2 SASEGT. CDR3 bases: TGTGCCAGCAGTGAAAAGGGGGGCATTCAGCCCCAGCATTTT. Translating gives CASSEKGGIQPQHF.

The chain carries TRBV27 and TRBJ1-4; weak D call: TRBD1 (6 bases). V lost 8 bases and J lost 7, with 14 bases in between. Germline values: CDR1 MNHEY, CDR2 SMNVEV (reference sequence). The CDR3 extends over 13 amino acids. CDR3 coding DNA: TGTGCCAGCGGCCCAGGGGACGGTGAAAAACTGTTTTTT. As protein: CASGPGDGEKLFF.

The chain is built from TRBV6-5 and TRBJ1-3; possibly TRBD1 for D (5 bases). The germline V gene encodes CDR1 MNHEY and CDR2 SVGAGI. V was shortened by 2 bases and J by 2 bases, with 10 bases between the two germline ends. This CDR3 has 15 residues. CDR3 nucleotide sequence: TGTGCCAGCAGTTACGACACAGGTACTGGAAACACCATATATTTT. Residues: CASSYDTGTGNTIYF.

This chain joins TRBV4-2 and TRBJ2-1, with D hard to call. This CDR3 is built from 12 residues. CDR1 and CDR2 (germline): LGHNA, YNFKEQ. Trimming removed 4 bases at V and 8 bases at J, with 9 bases between. The CDR3 nucleotides are TGTGCCAGCAGCCCCGGATGGGATGAGCAGTTCTTC. Amino acid sequence: CASSPGWDEQFF.

This clone was counted only a few times. V usage is TRBV24-1 and J usage is TRBJ2-3; TRBD2 matches at 14 bases. The germline V gene encodes CDR1 KGHDR and CDR2 SFDVKD. The CDR3 totals 17 residues. V dropped 4 bases and J dropped 5; count of bases not matched to a gene: 7. The CDR3, as DNA: TGTGCCACCAGTGACCCCGGGACTAGCGGGAGAGTAGATACGCAGTATTTT. Translated, it gives CATSDPGTSGRVDTQYF.